Only a few counts were recorded for the clone carrying this T cell receptor (beta chain). Its antigen is still unknown. The data are from a study of naive and memory T cell subsets. The CDR3 contains 12 residues. Germline lookup yields CDR1 LGHDT and CDR2 YNNKEL (reference sequence). Trimming cost V 4 bases and J 2 bases, with 5 bases left between them. Overall study results and limits: TCR counts from RNA may reflect activation-linked expression changes. A few larger clonotypes appeared in naive repertoires, especially CD8, possibly memory cells re-expressing CD45RA.

The beta constant-region primer was an equimolar mix of two oligonucleotides covering TRBC1 and TRBC2. The ligated cDNA underwent four PCR rounds using SP2 and nested alpha and beta constant-region primers. TCRdb recomputed calls from the UMI-ligation and nested PCR reads with MiXCR, one row per CDR3 protein. The data show roughly 99,000 distinct CDR3 sequences, with roughly 10% seen just once and 0.13% held by the top ten. This sequence joins TRBV3-1 and TRBJ1-2, with unresolved D. Input material: naive CD4+ T cells from blood. This receptor was taken from a human donor in good health. CDR3 bases: TGTGCCAGCAGCCTCGACAACTATGGCTACACCTTC. Translation: CASSLDNYGYTF. Looking up the rest from reference TRBV3-1 and TRBJ1-2 gives the full variable domain: DTAVSQTPKYLVTQMGNDKSIKCEQNLGHDTMYWYKQDSKKFLKIMFSYNNKELIINETVPNRFSPKSPDKAHLNLHINSLELGDSAVYFCASSLDNYGYTFGSGTRLTVV.